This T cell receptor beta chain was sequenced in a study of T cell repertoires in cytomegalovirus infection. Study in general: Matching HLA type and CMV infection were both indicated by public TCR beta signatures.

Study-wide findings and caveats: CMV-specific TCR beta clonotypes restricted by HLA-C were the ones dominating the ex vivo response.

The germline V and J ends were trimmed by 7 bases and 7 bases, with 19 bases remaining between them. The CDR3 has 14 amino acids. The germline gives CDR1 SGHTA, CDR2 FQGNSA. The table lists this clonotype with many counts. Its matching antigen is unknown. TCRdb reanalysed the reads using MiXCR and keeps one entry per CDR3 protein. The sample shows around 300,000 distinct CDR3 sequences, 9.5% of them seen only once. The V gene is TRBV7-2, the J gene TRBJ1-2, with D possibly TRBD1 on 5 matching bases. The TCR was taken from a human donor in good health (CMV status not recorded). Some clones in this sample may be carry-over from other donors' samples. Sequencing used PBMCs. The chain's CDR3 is CASTTNSRVFGYTF. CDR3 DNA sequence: TGTGCCAGCACCACGAACTCCAGGGTATTTGGCTACACCTTC.